This record looks at one T cell receptor (beta chain) sequence and its context. The record originates from a study of CD8+ T cells in alopecia areata. cDNA reverse transcribed from extracted RNA served as the sequencing template. Clones were read by immunoSEQ multiplex PCR, and TCRdb kept only the in-frame ones, dropping some. Among 150,000 or so clones, about three fifths were seen once, and the ten largest hold around 4.8%. CDR1 and CDR2 (germline): SGHRS, YFSETQ. Trimming took off 5 bases at V and 4 bases at J, with 10 bases between the two ends. This CDR3 spans 13 amino acids. The rearrangement links TRBV5-1 to TRBJ1-5; D gene ambiguous. Sequences were obtained from CD4+ T cells sorted from blood. The clonotype was recovered from a human donor in good health. CDR3 bases: TGCGCCAGCAGTCCGTCGGGTAATCAGCCCCAGCATTTT. Protein sequence: CASSPSGNQPQHF.